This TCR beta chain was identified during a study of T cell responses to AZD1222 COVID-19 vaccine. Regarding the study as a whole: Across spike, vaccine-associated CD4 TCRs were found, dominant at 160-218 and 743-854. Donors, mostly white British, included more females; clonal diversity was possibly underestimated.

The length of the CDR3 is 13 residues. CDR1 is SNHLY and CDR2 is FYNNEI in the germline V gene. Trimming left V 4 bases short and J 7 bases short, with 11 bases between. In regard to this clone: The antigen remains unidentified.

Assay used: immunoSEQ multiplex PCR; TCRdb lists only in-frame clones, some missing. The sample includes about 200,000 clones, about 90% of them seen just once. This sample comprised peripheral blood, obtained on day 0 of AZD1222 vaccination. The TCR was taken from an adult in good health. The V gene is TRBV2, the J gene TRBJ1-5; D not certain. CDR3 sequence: CASSAEGRQPQHF. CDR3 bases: TGTGCCAGCAGTGCAGAGGGTAGGCAGCCCCAGCATTTT. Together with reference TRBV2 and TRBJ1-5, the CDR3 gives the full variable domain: EPEVTQTPSHQVTQMGQEVILRCVPISNHLYFYWYRQILGQKVEFLVSFYNNEISEKSEIFDDQFSVERPDGSNFTLKIRSTKLEDSAMYFCASSAEGRQPQHFGDGTRLSIL.